This TCR beta chain was identified in a study of vaccination and CD4 T cells after COVID-19. Study in general: Nasal swab PCR had shown SARS-CoV-2 positivity in the convalescent patients (roughly nine mild cases, one severe case). The convalescent group had six males, four females, seven Caucasians, two Asians, one multiracial.

This clonotype was seen only once. The antigen remains unidentified. Treatment of the sample: roughly 11-day PBMC culture with coronavirus spike peptide pools or control peptides (ViraFEST assay). V was pared by 5 bases and J by 4 bases, with 8 bases of the junction left unmatched. CDR3 length equals 14 residues. Germline values: CDR1 SGHTA, CDR2 FQGNSA. Scientists ran DNA taken from cultured CD4+ T cells through the Oncomine TCR Beta short-read assay for sequencing. Each CDR3 protein is one row after TCRdb ran MiXCR on the PCR reads. The data contain 9,000 to 10,000 distinct CDR3 sequences, approximately 48% of them singletons.

Input material: CD4+ T cells from blood, cultured in vitro. This TCR derives from a human donor who had recovered from COVID-19. The chain uses TRBV7-2 and TRBJ2-7, with 7 bases identical to TRBD1. CDR3 DNA: TGTGCCAGCAGCGACGAGGGACAGTTTTACGAGCAGTACTTC. This sequence encodes CASSDEGQFYEQYF.